The 27 T cell receptor beta chains reported below all come from one sample, sequenced in a study of T cells in Graves' hyperthyroidism and ophthalmopathy. TCR beta CDR3 regions were amplified from RNA transcripts. TCR CDR3 underwent first-round RT-PCR with the HTBI primer set. TCRdb re-analysed the multiplex PCR reads in MiXCR, keeping a single row per CDR3 protein. The sample holds about 96,000 distinct CDR3 sequences, approximately 56% seen once. Source material: blood. The receptors derive from a woman aged 40 to 50 with Graves' hyperthyroidism.

This sequence joins TRBV20-1 and TRBJ1-5; D is undetermined. V was shortened by 6 bases and J by 7 bases, with 7 bases between the two germline ends. The germline gives CDR1 DFQATT, CDR2 SNEGSKA (reference sequence). This CDR3 spans 10 amino acids. The CDR3 spells CSAWGQPQHF. CDR3 sequence (DNA): TGCAGTGCCTGGGGACAGCCCCAGCATTTT.

In this sample, this clonotype turned up a few times. This sequence joins TRBV20-1 and TRBJ2-7; 7 nucleotides agree with TRBD1. Trimming removed 4 bases from V and 3 bases from J; junction bases left unmatched: 6. Germline V gene lookup returns CDR1 DFQATT and CDR2 SNEGSKA (reference sequence). The CDR3 length is 13 residues. DNA for the CDR3: TGCAGTGCTACCTTCGACAGGGTCTACGAGCAGTACTTC. Translating it yields CSATFDRVYEQYF.

This chain links TRBV20-1 with TRBJ1-1; TRBD1 matches 7 bases. The ends lost 6 bases at V and 4 bases at J; junction bases unmatched: 14. The CDR3 loop spans 15 amino acids. From germline, CDR1 is DFQATT and CDR2 SNEGSKA (reference sequence). CDR3: CSASDRSWAVTEAFF. DNA of the CDR3: TGCAGTGCCTCGGACAGGTCCTGGGCCGTCACTGAAGCTTTCTTT.

This clonotype was seen only once. A much more abundant neighbour one base away suggests this may be a read error. This chain joins TRBV7-2 and TRBJ1-1, with D uncertain. This CDR3 is built from 13 residues. Germline loops: CDR1 SGHTA, CDR2 FQGNSA. The CDR3 DNA reads TGTGCCAGCAGCTGGGGTCAGGTGATCGAAGCTCTCTTT. It codes for CASSWGQVIEALF. The full variable domain, its missing parts supplied by reference TRBV7-2 and TRBJ1-1, is GAGVSQSPSNKVTEKGKDVELRCDPISGHTALYWYRQSLGQGLEFLIYFQGNSAPDKSGLPSDRFSAERTGGSVSTLTIQRTQQEDSAVYLCASSWGQVIEALFGQGTRLTVV.

This clonotype was detected only once. The J gene is TRBJ2-7, the V gene TRBV24-1; D unresolved. With 5 bases removed from V and 3 bases from J, the gap between germline ends came to 10 bases. Germline V gene data show CDR1 as KGHDR and CDR2 as SFDVKD. The CDR3 has 13 residues. The CDR3 loop is CATSGRGSYEQYF. The CDR3 nucleotides are TGTGCCACCAGTGGGCGCGGCAGCTACGAGCAGTACTTC.

The chain recombines TRBV9 with TRBJ1-2; perhaps TRBD1 as D (6 bases). There are 15 residues in the CDR3. V was clipped by 0 bases and J by 12 bases, with 21 bases between them. CDR1 and CDR2 from the germline V gene are SGDLS and YYNGEE. The CDR3 sequence is CASSVEATGYSGNTF. CDR3 bases: TGTGCCAGCAGCGTAGAGGCGACAGGCTACTCTGGAAACACCTTC.

The V call is TRBV29-1, the J call TRBJ1-4; TRBD1 is a possible D gene (6 bases). This CDR3 is built from 14 residues. The germline V gene encodes CDR1 SQVTM and CDR2 ANQGSEA. This CDR3 is CNGGLGQLYEKLFF. The CDR3 nucleotides read TGCAACGGAGGCTTAGGACAGCTATATGAAAAACTGTTTTTT.

J is TRBJ2-7 and V is TRBV9; D possibly corresponds to TRBD2 (6 bases). Trimming took 7 bases from V and 5 from J, leaving 28 bases between them. Germline lookup yields CDR1 SGDLS and CDR2 YYNGEE. This CDR3 is 17 amino acids long. The CDR3 spells CASSPSPSPRRGHEQYF. CDR3 in DNA: TGTGCCAGCTCACCGAGCCCCTCCCCGCGGCGGGGCCACGAGCAGTACTTC. The variable domain in full, with the rest retrieved from reference TRBV9 and TRBJ2-7, is DSGVTQTPKHLITATGQRVTLRCSPRSGDLSVYWYQQSLDQGLQFLIQYYNGEERAKGNILERFSAQQFPDLHSELNLSSLELGDSALYFCASSPSPSPRRGHEQYFGPGTRLTVT.

This clonotype was recorded a few times. The chain links TRBV10-3 to TRBJ2-5, with 9 positions matching TRBD2. CDR3 length equals 13 residues. Unmatched junction bases numbered 4, after V lost 4 bases and J lost 7 bases. CDR1 ENHRY and CDR2 SYGVKD come from the germline V gene. DNA for the CDR3: TGTGCCATCAGTGGACTAGCGGCAAGGACCCAGTACTTC. Amino acid sequence: CAISGLAARTQYF.

For this clonotype: A junction end diverges from the germline sequence, so it may reflect a read error. The rearrangement joins TRBV7-8 to TRBJ2-7; TRBD1 agrees at 8 bases. This CDR3 is built from 15 residues. Germline lookup yields CDR1 SGHVS and CDR2 FQNEAQ. The DNA of the CDR3 is TGCGCCAGCAGCCAGGAGGGACAGGAGTCCTACGAGCAGTACTTC. Its translation: CASSQEGQESYEQYF.

V is TRBV5-6 and J is TRBJ1-2; 10 bases align to TRBD1. CDR3 length: 15 residues. Germline CDR1 is SGHDT and CDR2 is YYEEEE. V shed 2 bases and J 7 bases; nucleotides not matched to a gene: 8. The CDR3 reads CASSLSGGQGFGYTF. DNA of the CDR3: TGTGCCAGCAGCTTAAGCGGGGGACAGGGGTTTGGCTACACCTTC.

This sequence joins TRBV7-9 and TRBJ1-5; the match to TRBD1 covers 7 bases. Germline V gene sequence: CDR1 SEHNR, CDR2 FQNEAQ (reference sequence). The ends lost 5 bases at V and 11 bases at J; junction bases unmatched: 15. The CDR3 loop spans 15 amino acids. CDR3 bases: TGTGCCAGCAGCGGCAGTGGACAGGCTCAAGATACCCAGCATTTT. The encoded protein is CASSGSGQAQDTQHF.

This clonotype showed up just once. This chain joins TRBV10-3 and TRBJ1-5, with D uncertain. The V and J ends lost 3 bases and 4 bases respectively, with 7 bases between them. The CDR3 is made up of 13 amino acids. The germline V gene encodes CDR1 ENHRY and CDR2 SYGVKD. CDR3 in DNA: TGTGCCATCAGTGAAAGGGCGAATCAGCCCCAGCATTTT. Its protein product is CAISERANQPQHF.

This clonotype has just a few counts. The V call is TRBV15, the J call TRBJ1-2, with D perhaps matching TRBD1 (5 bases). The germline CDR1 and CDR2 sequences are LNHNV and YYDKDF (reference sequence). This CDR3 comprises 15 residues. V dropped 3 bases and J dropped 7 bases, with 18 bases sitting between them. CDR3: CATSSESYGGGGYTF. DNA for the CDR3: TGTGCCACCAGCAGTGAGTCGTACGGGGGAGGTGGCTACACCTTC.

This clonotype was seen more than once but under ten times. The V gene is TRBV7-8, the J gene TRBJ1-1, with 9 bases identical to TRBD1. The CDR3 spans 15 residues. V trimming: 3 bases; J trimming: 4 bases; junction bases outside the gene matches: 6. Germline CDR1 and CDR2: SGHVS and FQNEAQ. CDR3 sequence reads: CASSFPGTGFTEAFF. The CDR3 DNA is TGTGCCAGCAGCTTCCCCGGGACAGGGTTCACTGAAGCTTTCTTT.

This chain connects TRBV5-1 to TRBJ2-7; 10 bases agree with TRBD2. The CDR3 is made up of 13 amino acids. The V gene's germline CDR1 is SGHRS and CDR2 YFSETQ. The V and J ends lost 4 bases and 4 bases, in that order; junction bases with no gene match: 2. As DNA, the CDR3 is TGCGCCAGCAGCCGACTAGCGGGTTACGAGCAGTACTTC. Residues: CASSRLAGYEQYF. Full variable domain (missing parts from reference TRBV5-1 and TRBJ2-7): KAGVTQTPRYLIKTRGQQVTLSCSPISGHRSVSWYQQTPGQGLQFLFEYFSETQRNKGNFPGRFSGRQFSNSRSEMNVSTLELGDSALYLCASSRLAGYEQYFGPGTRLTVT.

This clonotype was counted at least ten times. This chain links TRBV19 with TRBJ1-1; D unresolved. The CDR3 covers 15 residues. Trimming took 6 bases from V and 1 from J, leaving 15 bases between them. Germline-derived CDR1 and CDR2 are LNHDA and SQIVND (reference sequence). CDR3 DNA: TGTGCCAGTAGCCCTCGAGGTCGGAAGAACACTGAAGCTTTCTTT. This translates into CASSPRGRKNTEAFF.

This clonotype appeared many times. The chain employs TRBV6-6 and TRBJ2-7, with no clear D. V lost 5 bases and J lost 3, with 11 bases in between. Germline V lookup: CDR1 MNHNY, CDR2 SVGAGI (reference sequence). This CDR3 spans 13 amino acids. CDR3 sequence (DNA): TGTGCCAGCAGTCAGAGTAGGGACTACGAGCAGTACTTC. Protein product: CASSQSRDYEQYF.

V usage is TRBV5-1 and J usage is TRBJ2-7; TRBD1 might be the D (5 bases). Germline values: CDR1 SGHRS, CDR2 YFSETQ. This CDR3 is built from 17 residues. V dropped 0 bases and J dropped 0 bases, with 16 bases sitting between them. The DNA for the CDR3 is TGCGCCAGCAGCTTGGTTCGGACAACGCAGAACTCCTACGAGCAGTACTTC. It specifies CASSLVRTTQNSYEQYF.

The V and J genes are TRBV20-1 and TRBJ2-5; D assignment may be TRBD1 or TRBD2 (5 bases each). Looked up from germline, CDR1 is DFQATT and CDR2 is SNEGSKA (reference sequence). The CDR3 loop spans 12 amino acids. Trimming left V 0 bases short and J 5 bases short, with 7 bases between. In DNA form, the CDR3 reads TGCAGTGCTAGAGAGTGGGGGGAGACCCAGTACTTC. It encodes CSAREWGETQYF.

The genes are TRBV6-6 and TRBJ1-2, with TRBD1 identical over 8 bases. CDR3 length equals 16 residues. Germline V gene sequence: CDR1 MNHNY, CDR2 SVGAGI (reference sequence). V shed 4 bases and J 8 bases; nucleotides not matched to a gene: 15. The CDR3 DNA reads TGTGCCAGCAGTTCCCCAATCGAAAGGACAGGGAGAGGCTACACCTTC. It translates to CASSSPIERTGRGYTF.

This chain uses TRBV10-3 with TRBJ1-2; D gene unclear. With 6 bases removed from V and 7 bases from J, the gap between germline ends came to 18 bases. This CDR3 spans 14 amino acids. Germline V CDR1 and CDR2: ENHRY, SYGVKD. CDR3 bases: TGTGCCATCAGCAGTAACACCGAGGGATCTGGCTACACCTTC. It encodes CAISSNTEGSGYTF.

Regarding this clonotype: One end of the junction varies from germline; a read error may be responsible. The chain joins TRBV12-3 or TRBV12-4 to TRBJ2-6, with unresolved D. The CDR3 consists of 13 residues. The CDR3 coding sequence is TGTGCCAGCAGCCCTGCTGGAGCCAACGTCCTGACTTTC. Translation gives CASSPAGANVLTF.

For this clonotype: No conserved phenylalanine or tryptophan ends this CDR3, so it is likely a read error. The DNA is omitted, as the CDR3 cannot be located on it reliably, and the CDR3 follows TCRdb's listing. This rearrangement joins TRBV6-5 to TRBJ1-3. Counting both end residues, the CDR3 totals 8 amino acids. Germline V lookup: CDR1 MNHEY, CDR2 SVGAGI. The CDR3: CASSSGLA.

In this sample, this clonotype turned up many times. This CDR3 reads CASSSFRQDGEQYF. The DNA of the CDR3 is TGTGCCAGCAGCTCCTTCAGACAGGACGGCGAGCAGTACTTC. The chain uses TRBV6-5 and TRBJ2-7, with TRBD1 as a possible D gene (6 bases). V was trimmed by 6 bases and J by 6 bases, leaving 18 bases between them. Germline V gives CDR1 MNHEY, CDR2 SVGAGI. The CDR3 is 14 residues long.

This clonotype was recorded at least ten times. V gene TRBV7-9 combines with J gene TRBJ2-6, with D perhaps being TRBD1 or TRBD2 (5 bases each). Between the trimmed V and J ends, which lost 1 base and 2 bases, there was a span of 12 bases. This CDR3 has 17 amino acids. CDR1 and CDR2 from the germline V gene are SEHNR and FQNEAQ (reference sequence). CDR3 amino acids: CASSLGGLGAGANVLTF. The CDR3 DNA is TGTGCCAGCAGCTTAGGGGGTTTGGGGGCTGGGGCCAACGTCCTGACTTTC.

A note on this clonotype: This likely comes from a read error, as the CDR3 has no conserved phenylalanine or tryptophan at its end. The chain is built from TRBV2 and TRBJ2-7; D is unresolved. The V gene lost 8 bases and the J gene lost 6 bases, with 17 bases spanning the gap. This CDR3 is 13 amino acids long. The germline gives CDR1 SNHLY, CDR2 FYNNEI. The CDR3 sequence: CASGGHYSTEQYL. Here the CDR3 DNA reads TGTGCCAGCGGTGGGCACTACTCTACCGAGCAGTACCTC.